This T cell receptor (beta chain) appears in the sequencing data of a study of CD8+ T cells in alopecia areata. Across the whole study: C3H/HeJ graft donors with spontaneous alopecia, aged 6-12 months, supplied skin that was transplanted onto female C3H/HeJ mice aged 7-10 weeks. Whole-study findings and limits: In scalp samples, resident alphabeta T cells of normal skin are also sequenced. Scalp lesions, especially in alopecia totalis/universalis, had higher clonality than normal scalp. Sharing of TCRs across patients appeared less clear than in mice, possibly for HLA-related reasons.

Germline V gives CDR1 LGHNA, CDR2 YNLKQL (reference sequence). The CDR3 is made up of 14 amino acids. In this sample, this clone turned up a few times. Antigen: not known. The genes are named according to mouse. The sequenced fragment ends 4 residues before the CDR3 boundary, so the rest is inferred from the germline J gene. The sample contains more than one DNA sequence encoding this CDR3. Scientists pooled cutaneous lymph node cells and sorted them on CD4, CD8alpha, NKG2D, NKG2ACE and other markers. After isolation, RNA underwent reverse transcription to generate cDNA as the sequencing template. Repertoires were generated with immunoSEQ multiplex PCR, while TCRdb's copy carries only in-frame clones and drops some. The sample contains about 270,000 clones, none occurring once; around 1.2% lies in the top ten.

This chain joins TRBV5 and TRBJ2-7; 9 bases map to TRBD1. Material for sequencing was CD4+ T cells sorted from a lymph node. This receptor was identified in a C3H/HeJ mouse with alopecia areata. MHC haplotype of the mouse line: H2-k. The sequenced CDR3 bases are TGTGCCAGCAGCCCGACAGGGGGGGGGTAT. Encoded protein: CASSPTGGGY. The whole CDR3 region reads CASSPTGGGYEQYF.